A single sample is the source of the 2 T cell receptor beta chains below, sequenced in a study of T-cell reconstitution after alpha-beta-depleted transplantation in children. TCRbeta library construction was performed incorporating unique molecular identifiers. TCRdb independently ran MiXCR on the PCR reads; one entry per CDR3 protein. The table includes around 270,000 distinct CDR3 sequences, over 9% detected once. Source: PBMCs, taken before TCRalphabeta/CD19-depleted stem cell transplant. The source of these receptors is a boy less than two years old with acute myeloid leukemia, due to receive a stem cell transplant.

This clonotype was counted at least ten times. The chain carries TRBV20-1 and TRBJ2-5; D remains ambiguous. V gave up 7 bases and J gave up 1 base, with 4 bases separating them. This CDR3 region has 10 residues. From germline, CDR1 is DFQATT and CDR2 SNEGSKA (reference sequence). This CDR3 is CSGSQETQYF. The DNA for the CDR3 is TGCAGTGGCAGCCAAGAGACCCAGTACTTC.

This clonotype appeared many times. The V gene is TRBV7-2, the J gene TRBJ2-3; D remains ambiguous. Germline V gives CDR1 SGHTA, CDR2 FQGNSA. The CDR3 is 12 amino acids. The germline V and J ends were trimmed by 0 bases and 4 bases, with 2 bases remaining between them. This chain's CDR3 is CASSLAADTQYF. The CDR3 DNA is TGTGCCAGCAGCTTAGCGGCAGATACGCAGTATTTT.